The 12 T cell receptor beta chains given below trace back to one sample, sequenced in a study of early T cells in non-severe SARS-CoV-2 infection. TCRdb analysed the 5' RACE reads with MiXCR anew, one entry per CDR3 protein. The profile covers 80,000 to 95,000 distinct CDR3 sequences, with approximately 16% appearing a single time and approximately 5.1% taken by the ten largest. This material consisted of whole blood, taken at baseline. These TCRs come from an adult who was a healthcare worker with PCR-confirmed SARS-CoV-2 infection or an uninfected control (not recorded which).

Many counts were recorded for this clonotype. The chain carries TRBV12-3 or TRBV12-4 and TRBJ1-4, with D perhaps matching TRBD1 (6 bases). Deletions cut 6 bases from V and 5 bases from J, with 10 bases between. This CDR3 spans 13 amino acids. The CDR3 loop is CASSPGTNEKLFF. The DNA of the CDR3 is TGTGCCAGCAGCCCCGGGACAAATGAAAAACTGTTTTTT.

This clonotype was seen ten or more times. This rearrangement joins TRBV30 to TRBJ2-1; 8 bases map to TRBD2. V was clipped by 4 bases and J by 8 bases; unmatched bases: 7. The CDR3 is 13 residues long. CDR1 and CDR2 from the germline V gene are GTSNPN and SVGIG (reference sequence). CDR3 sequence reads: CAWKLAGLDEQFF. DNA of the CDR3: TGTGCCTGGAAATTAGCGGGACTCGATGAGCAGTTCTTC. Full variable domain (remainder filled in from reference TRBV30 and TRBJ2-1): SQTIHQWPATLVQPVGSPLSLECTVEGTSNPNLYWYRQAAGRGLQLLFYSVGIGQISSEVPQNLSASRPQDRQFILSSKKLLLSDSGFYLCAWKLAGLDEQFFGPGTRLTVL.

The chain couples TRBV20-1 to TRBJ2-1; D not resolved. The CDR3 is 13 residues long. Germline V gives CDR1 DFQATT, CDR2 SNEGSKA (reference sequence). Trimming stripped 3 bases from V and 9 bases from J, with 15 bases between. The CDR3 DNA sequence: TGCAGTGCTAGCCGGCGTCCGGACGTTGAGCAGTTCTTC. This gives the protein CSASRRPDVEQFF.

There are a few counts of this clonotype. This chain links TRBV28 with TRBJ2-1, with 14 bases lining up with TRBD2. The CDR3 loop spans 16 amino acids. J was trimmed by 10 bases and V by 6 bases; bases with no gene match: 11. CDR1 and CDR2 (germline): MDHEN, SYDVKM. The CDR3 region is CASSYSGTSGRGEQFF. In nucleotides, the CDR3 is TGTGCCAGCAGCTATTCCGGGACTAGCGGGAGAGGAGAGCAGTTCTTC. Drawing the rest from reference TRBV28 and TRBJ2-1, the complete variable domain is DVKVTQSSRYLVKRTGEKVFLECVQDMDHENMFWYRQDPGLGLRLIYFSYDVKMKEKGDIPEGYSVSREKKERFSLILESASTNQTSMYLCASSYSGTSGRGEQFFGPGTRLTVL.

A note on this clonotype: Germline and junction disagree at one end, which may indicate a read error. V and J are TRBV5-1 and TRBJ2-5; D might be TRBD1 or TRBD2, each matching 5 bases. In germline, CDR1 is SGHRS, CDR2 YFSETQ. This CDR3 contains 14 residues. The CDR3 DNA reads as TGCGCCAACAGCTCACTGTGGGGGCAAGAGACCCAGTACTTC. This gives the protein CANSSLWGQETQYF.

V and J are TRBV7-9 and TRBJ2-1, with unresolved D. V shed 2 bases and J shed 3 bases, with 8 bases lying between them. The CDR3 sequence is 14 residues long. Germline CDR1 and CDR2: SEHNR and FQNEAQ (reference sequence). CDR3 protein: CASSLTPLYNEQFF. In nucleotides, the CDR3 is TGTGCCAGCAGCTTAACTCCCCTCTACAATGAGCAGTTCTTC.

The CDR3 sequence: CASSPIPGQGEYF. CDR3 in DNA: TGTGCCAGCAGCCCAATTCCGGGACAGGGGGAGTACTTC. The chain links TRBV11-2 to TRBJ2-4; TRBD1 agrees at 11 bases. In germline, CDR1 is SGHAT, CDR2 FQNNGV. CDR3 length equals 13 residues. The V segment lost 5 bases and the J segment 14 bases; nucleotides outside the gene matches: 8.

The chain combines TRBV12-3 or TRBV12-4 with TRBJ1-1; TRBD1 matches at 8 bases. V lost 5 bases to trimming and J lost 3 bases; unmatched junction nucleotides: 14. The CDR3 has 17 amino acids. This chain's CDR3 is CASSGWTGTYWDTEAFF. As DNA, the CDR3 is TGTGCCAGCAGTGGGTGGACAGGGACTTATTGGGACACTGAAGCTTTCTTT.

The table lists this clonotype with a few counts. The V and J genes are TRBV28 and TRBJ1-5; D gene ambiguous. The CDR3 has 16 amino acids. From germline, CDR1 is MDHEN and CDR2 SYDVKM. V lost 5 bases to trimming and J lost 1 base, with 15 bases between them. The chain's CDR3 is CASSRNVGSSNQPQHF. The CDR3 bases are TGTGCCAGCAGTCGAAATGTGGGGAGCAGCAATCAGCCCCAGCATTTT.

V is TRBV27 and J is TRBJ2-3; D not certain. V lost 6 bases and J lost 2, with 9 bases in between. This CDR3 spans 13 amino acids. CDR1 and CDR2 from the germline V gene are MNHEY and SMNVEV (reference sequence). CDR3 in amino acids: CASSATVTDTQYF. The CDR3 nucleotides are TGTGCCAGCAGCGCAACAGTCACAGATACGCAGTATTTT.

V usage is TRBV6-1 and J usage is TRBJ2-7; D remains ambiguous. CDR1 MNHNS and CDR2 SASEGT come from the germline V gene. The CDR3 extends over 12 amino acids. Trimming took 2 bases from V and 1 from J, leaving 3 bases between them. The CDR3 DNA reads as TGTGCCAGCAGTGAATTGTCCTACGAGCAGTACTTC. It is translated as CASSELSYEQYF.

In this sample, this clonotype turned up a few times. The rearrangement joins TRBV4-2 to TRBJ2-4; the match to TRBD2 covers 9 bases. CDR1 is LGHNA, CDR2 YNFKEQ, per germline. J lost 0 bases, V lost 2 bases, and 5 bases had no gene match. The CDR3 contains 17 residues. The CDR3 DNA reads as TGTGCCAGCAGCCAATTAGCGGGAGACCTAGCCAAAAACATTCAGTACTTC. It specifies CASSQLAGDLAKNIQYF.